The 14 T cell receptor beta chains given below trace back to one sample, sequenced in a study of vaccination and CD4 T cells after COVID-19. The study sequenced cultured CD4+ T cell DNA using the Oncomine TCR Beta short-read assay. TCRdb reprocessed the PCR reads via MiXCR and lists one record per CDR3 protein. The sample includes about 19,000 distinct CDR3 sequences, 40% to 50% of them seen just once. The treatment denotes: 10-day PBMC culture with coronavirus spike peptide pools or control peptides (ViraFEST assay). Their target antigens are unknown. Sequencing used CD4+ T cells from blood, cultured in vitro, obtained before SARS-CoV-2 vaccination. The source is a human donor who had recovered from COVID-19.

This clonotype was picked up a small number of times. V usage is TRBV20-1 and J usage is TRBJ2-3; D is unresolved. The CDR3 contains 13 residues. The germline V gene has CDR1 DFQATT and CDR2 SNEGSKA (reference sequence). The V and J ends lost 6 bases and 2 bases respectively, with 12 bases between them. CDR3: CSARSAVTDTQYF. As DNA, the CDR3 is TGCAGTGCCCGATCCGCAGTCACAGATACGCAGTATTTT.

Only a few counts were recorded for this clonotype. The J gene is TRBJ1-2, the V gene TRBV7-2; no definite D call. The length of the CDR3 is 13 residues. CDR1 and CDR2 (germline): SGHTA, FQGNSA. Between the trimmed V and J ends, which lost 9 bases and 3 bases, there was a span of 14 bases. The CDR3 loop is CARREIGDYGYTF. Here the CDR3 DNA reads TGTGCCAGACGAGAAATAGGTGACTATGGCTACACCTTC.

The chain joins TRBV7-2 to TRBJ2-3; 10 nucleotides match TRBD2. The V segment lost 3 bases and the J segment 3 bases; nucleotides outside the gene matches: 6. The CDR3 runs to 16 residues. Germline V lookup: CDR1 SGHTA, CDR2 FQGNSA. CDR3 region: CASSFRSGGMTDTQYF. The DNA for the CDR3 is TGTGCCAGCAGCTTCCGTAGCGGGGGGATGACAGATACGCAGTATTTT.

The chain employs TRBV5-1 and TRBJ2-7, with a possible D match to TRBD1 (6 bases). CDR3 length: 14 amino acids. The ends were cut back, 4 bases at V and 5 bases at J, with 16 bases in the middle. Germline lookup yields CDR1 SGHRS and CDR2 YFSETQ. The CDR3 region is CASSPGTSPHEQYF. The DNA of the CDR3 is TGCGCCAGCAGCCCGGGGACATCCCCCCACGAGCAGTACTTC.

This clonotype was observed a handful of times. This rearrangement joins TRBV30 to TRBJ2-1; the match to TRBD1 covers 7 bases. The V segment lost 4 bases and the J segment 8 bases; nucleotides outside the gene matches: 8. This CDR3 has 13 amino acids. CDR1 GTSNPN and CDR2 SVGIG come from the germline V gene (reference sequence). Written as DNA, the CDR3 is TGTGCCTGGAACGTCAGGGGGAAGCATGAGCAGTTCTTC. Protein: CAWNVRGKHEQFF.

This chain uses TRBV20-1 with TRBJ1-2; 11 positions agree with TRBD1. The CDR3 covers 14 residues. V shed 4 bases and J 3 bases; nucleotides not matched to a gene: 4. From germline, CDR1 is DFQATT and CDR2 SNEGSKA (reference sequence). DNA for the CDR3: TGCAGTGCTACCCGGGGACAGGGGGACTATGGCTACACCTTC. Amino acids: CSATRGQGDYGYTF.

CDR3 nucleotide sequence: TGTGCCAGCAGCAATAAGGACAGGGTGGCAATTGAAGCTTTCTTT. Residues: CASSNKDRVAIEAFF. The J gene is TRBJ1-1, the V gene TRBV27, with 8 nucleotides matching TRBD1. J was trimmed by 7 bases and V by 6 bases; bases with no gene match: 13. The CDR3 loop spans 15 amino acids. The germline CDR1 and CDR2 sequences are MNHEY and SMNVEV (reference sequence).

V and J are TRBV29-1 and TRBJ2-3; D perhaps matches TRBD1 (6 bases). V was trimmed by 6 bases and J by 9 bases, leaving 7 bases between them. Germline V gene data show CDR1 as SQVTM and CDR2 as ANQGSEA. The CDR3 covers 9 residues. The CDR3 DNA reads TGCAGCGTCGGACAGACGCAGTATTTT. Its protein is CSVGQTQYF.

This clonotype was counted a few times. The chain links TRBV10-1 to TRBJ1-5, with D unclear. The germline V gene encodes CDR1 WNHNN and CDR2 SYGVQD (reference sequence). Trimming removed 4 bases at V and 0 bases at J, with 7 bases between. The CDR3 is made up of 14 amino acids. Here the CDR3 DNA reads TGCGCCAGCAGTGGAGAGAATAGCAATCAGCCCCAGCATTTT. It yields the protein CASSGENSNQPQHF.

This clonotype occurred once. This rearrangement joins TRBV20-1 to TRBJ1-5, with a tentative D call TRBD1 (6 bases). CDR1 is DFQATT and CDR2 is SNEGSKA in the germline V gene (reference sequence). CDR3 length equals 15 residues. V was cut by 5 bases and J by 5 bases, with 19 bases left in between. The CDR3 coding sequence is TGCAGTGCTTGTGAGGTCAACAGGGTGGATCAGCCCCAGCATTTT. Amino acids: CSACEVNRVDQPQHF.

V is TRBV7-9 and J is TRBJ1-3, with 7 nucleotides matching TRBD1. CDR3 length: 14 amino acids. With V trimmed by 5 bases and J by 7 bases, 8 bases remained unmatched. CDR1 SEHNR and CDR2 FQNEAQ come from the germline V gene (reference sequence). CDR3 coding DNA: TGTGCCAGCAGCGCACAGGGGTTCTGGAACACCATATATTTT. Translation gives CASSAQGFWNTIYF.

There are a few counts of this clonotype. V and J are TRBV24-1 and TRBJ2-3; 8 bases line up with TRBD1. CDR3 length: 13 amino acids. Germline loops: CDR1 KGHDR, CDR2 SFDVKD. V shed 3 bases and J 12 bases; nucleotides not matched to a gene: 7. CDR3 in amino acids: CATSDPGQEIQYF. DNA for the CDR3: TGTGCCACCAGTGATCCGGGACAGGAGATCCAGTATTTT.

CDR3 DNA: TGTGCCACCGGAGGTGGGTGGGCCGGGACAAATGAGCAGTTCTTC. It is translated as CATGGGWAGTNEQFF. The chain carries TRBV24-1 and TRBJ2-1; maybe TRBD1 (6 bases). CDR3 length: 15 residues. CDR1 and CDR2 from the germline V gene are KGHDR and SFDVKD. The V end was cut by 9 bases, the J end by 7 bases, with 21 bases between.

This clonotype was seen a handful of times. The chain combines TRBV20-1 with TRBJ1-1; tentatively, D is TRBD1 (6 bases). The CDR3 extends over 13 amino acids. Trimming removed 6 bases at V and 0 bases at J, with 11 bases between. Looked up from germline, CDR1 is DFQATT and CDR2 is SNEGSKA (reference sequence). CDR3 in DNA: TGCAGTGCCACGACAGGCCTGAACACTGAAGCTTTCTTT. Translating it yields CSATTGLNTEAFF.